The rows below give T cell receptor beta chains drawn from one sample of a study of blood T cell repertoires in COVID-19. TCRdb's table, derived via immunoSEQ multiplex PCR, lists solely in-frame clones and lacks some. The sample holds approximately 200,000 clones; around 88% are singletons and the top ten take 4.5% to 5.5%. Sequencing input: PBMCs or T cells enriched from blood (not recorded which). The receptors come from a woman aged 25 to 45 who had been exposed to COVID-19. Each CDR3 is given with its conserved first and last residue. A D gene is named only where the DNA matches it firmly. Size values are once, few and many counts, or a class for expanded clones, and some rows have none.

d_call clone_size j_call v_call cdr3_nt cdr3_aa
TRBD1 . TRBJ1-6 TRBV27 TGTGCCAGCACCTTCGGGACAGGCTTTTCACCCCTCCACTTT CASTFGTGFSPLHF
TRBD2 . TRBJ2-7 TRBV20-1 TGCAGTGCTAGTAATAAGCGGGGATACGAGCAGTACTTC CSASNKRGYEQYF
TRBD1 many TRBJ2-5 TRBV18 TGTGCCAGCTCACCGGGACAGGTCTGGAGGGAGACCCAGTACTTC CASSPGQVWRETQYF
TRBD2 . TRBJ2-7 TRBV9 TGTGCCAGCAGCGCTTCAGCGGGGGCCCTTTACGAGCAGTACTTC CASSASAGALYEQYF
. . TRBJ1-6 TRBV2 TGTGCCAGCAGTGAAGCCTACTCCTATAATTCACCCCTCCACTTT CASSEAYSYNSPLHF
. . TRBJ2-5 TRBV7-6 TGTGCCAGCAGCTTAGGTGCAACACAAGAGACCCAGTACTTC CASSLGATQETQYF
TRBD1 . TRBJ1-4 TRBV18 TGTGCCAGCTCAGCCCTGACAGGGGCTAATGAAAAACTGTTTTTT CASSALTGANEKLFF
. once TRBJ1-2 TRBV19 TGTGCCAGTAGTATAGGATTCGGGATCTACACCTTC CASSIGFGIYTF
. . TRBJ2-1 TRBV9 TGTGCCAGCAGCGTAAGTGGTAGCTCCTACAATGAGCAGTTCTTC CASSVSGSSYNEQFF
. . TRBJ1-3 TRBV11-2 TGTGCCAGCAGCACCCAAACAGGGTCTGGAAACACCATATATTTT CASSTQTGSGNTIYF
. . TRBJ2-3 TRBV6-2/TRBV6-3 TGTGCCAGCAGTTACTTTGACACGGTCACAGATACGCAGTATTTT CASSYFDTVTDTQYF
. . TRBJ2-7 TRBV15 TGTGCCACCAGCAGAGATTACTTAGCGGCAAGCTCCTACGAGCAGTACTTC CATSRDYLAASSYEQYF
. . TRBJ1-2 TRBV6-5 TGTGCCAGCAGTCTTCGGGGGAGTCATTATGGCTACACCTTC CASSLRGSHYGYTF
. . TRBJ1-5 TRBV4-1 TGCGCCAGCAGCCTCCTAAAGGGGGACACAACAAATCAGCCCCAGCATTTT CASSLLKGDTTNQPQHF
. . TRBJ2-5 TRBV1 TGCACCAGCAGCCAAGCGCGGGGGGCGTCCTTCCAAGAGACCCAGTACTTC CTSSQARGASFQETQYF
. . TRBJ2-3 TRBV18 TGTGCCAGCTCACCAATCGGGACACCCACAGATACGCAGTATTTT CASSPIGTPTDTQYF
. . TRBJ1-4 TRBV5-1 TGCGCCAGCCAAGTCTTACCGGGTCTTAATGAAAAACTGTTTTTT CASQVLPGLNEKLFF
. . TRBJ2-2 TRBV19 TGTGCCAGTAGTTTCCAGGGGATACACAACACCGGGGAGCTGTTTTTT CASSFQGIHNTGELFF
TRBD1 . TRBJ1-1 TRBV5-1 TGCGCCAGCAGCTTGCTGGGACAGGGGTTTAACACTGAAGCTTTCTTT CASSLLGQGFNTEAFF
. . TRBJ1-4 TRBV30 TGTGCCTACTCATCGGGTTCTGAAAAACTGTTTTTT CAYSSGSEKLFF
TRBD1 . TRBJ1-2 TRBV12-3/TRBV12-4 TGTGCCAGCAGTCGGCAGGGGGTCGGAGGCTACACCTTC CASSRQGVGGYTF
. . TRBJ2-1 TRBV5-6 TGTGCCAGCAGCCCGGGGACTTTCAGCTCCTACAATGAGCAGTTCTTC CASSPGTFSSYNEQFF
. many TRBJ2-7 TRBV27 TGTGCCAGCAGTCCAAACCGGGACTCCTTCCCCTACGAGCAGTACTTC CASSPNRDSFPYEQYF
TRBD1 . TRBJ2-7 TRBV5-8 TGTGCCAGCAGCTTGGGAGGTAACAGGGGCGCCATAGCTTACGAGCAGTACTTC CASSLGGNRGAIAYEQYF
. . TRBJ1-1 TRBV30 TGTGCCTGGAGTCCGGGGATGGACACTGAAGCTTTCTTT CAWSPGMDTEAFF
TRBD1 . TRBJ2-4 TRBV10-3 TGTGCCATCAGTCGACAGGGGGCCCTAAAAATAAGACAAAACATTCAGTACTTC CAISRQGALKIRQNIQYF
TRBD1 . TRBJ1-2 TRBV6-5 TGTGCCAGCAAAGGGACAGGGGGCTATGGCTACACCTTC CASKGTGGYGYTF
. . TRBJ2-2 TRBV19 TGTGCCAGTAGTATGGCAGGGGCCGGTACCGGGGAGCTGTTTTTT CASSMAGAGTGELFF
. . TRBJ1-5 TRBV19 TGTGCCAGTAGGAACCCTGGGGGGAGGGGCTTCAACCAGCCCCAGCATTTT CASRNPGGRGFNQPQHF
. . TRBJ2-3 TRBV2 TGTGCCAGCAGTGTCTTAGGGGTCACTAGCACAGATACGCAGTATTTT CASSVLGVTSTDTQYF
. . TRBJ1-6 TRBV7-2 TGTGCCAGCAGCCCAAGAAAGGGGGCCCTCCACTTT CASSPRKGALHF
TRBD2 . TRBJ2-3 TRBV7-3 TGTGCCAGCAGCTCATTTAGCGGGGGGCCATCTAGCACAGATACGCAGTATTTT CASSSFSGGPSSTDTQYF
. . TRBJ1-1 TRBV10-1 TGCGCCAGCAGTGAGTTAACAGGTACTGAAGCTTTCTTT CASSELTGTEAFF
TRBD1 . TRBJ2-3 TRBV5-1 TGCGCCAGCAGCATAGGACAGGCCCGCAGCACAGATACGCAGTATTTT CASSIGQARSTDTQYF
. . TRBJ2-2 TRBV24-1 TGTGCCACCAGTGAGTCAGACTACGCGAACACCGGGGAGCTGTTTTTT CATSESDYANTGELFF
. . TRBJ1-5 TRBV3-1/TRBV3-2 TGTGCCAGCAGCCAAGGCGGACGGGGGACCTTCAATCAGCCCCAGCATTTT CASSQGGRGTFNQPQHF
TRBD2 . TRBJ2-3 TRBV29-1 TGCAGCGTTGAAGGTCTTACTAGCGGGGACACAGATACGCAGTATTTT CSVEGLTSGDTDTQYF
TRBD1 . TRBJ1-3 TRBV7-8 TGTGCCAGCTCAGACAGGGGTCCCCTCTCTGGAAACACCATATATTTT CASSDRGPLSGNTIYF
TRBD2 . TRBJ2-3 TRBV7-2 TGTGCCAGCAGCTGGACTAGCGGGGGGGTAGATACGCAGTATTTT CASSWTSGGVDTQYF
TRBD2 . TRBJ2-5 TRBV7-2 TGTGCCAGCAGCTTAGGGACTAGCGGGGGTTGGGAGACCCAGTACTTC CASSLGTSGGWETQYF
. . TRBJ1-2 TRBV27 TGTGCCAGCAGTTTCACGACAGCTTCTAACTATGGCTACACCTTC CASSFTTASNYGYTF
TRBD1 once TRBJ1-1 TRBV2 TGTGCCAGCAGCCGGGACAGGGAGTTCGGGACTGAAGCTTTCTTT CASSRDREFGTEAFF
. . TRBJ1-5 TRBV5-5 TGTGCCAGCAGCTTGGCAGGGACTCTCAATCAGCCCCAGCATTTT CASSLAGTLNQPQHF
TRBD2 once TRBJ2-5 TRBV11-2 TGTGCCAGCAGCTTTGGGGGGGGCCAAGAGACCCAGTACTTC CASSFGGGQETQYF
TRBD1 . TRBJ1-2 TRBV5-1 TGCGCCAGCAGCTACGCGACAGGGTCCGGTTCTGGCTACACCTTC CASSYATGSGSGYTF
. . TRBJ1-6 TRBV6-6 TGTGCCAGCAGTCACGCCTGGGACACCGATAATTCACCCCTCCACTTT CASSHAWDTDNSPLHF
. . TRBJ1-2 TRBV30 TGTGCCTGGAGTGTAGGGTTGCAGGCCGCGGGGACCTTC CAWSVGLQAAGTF
TRBD1 once TRBJ1-2 TRBV12-3/TRBV12-4 TGTGCCAGCGGGCGGACAGGATATGGCTACACCTTC CASGRTGYGYTF
. . TRBJ1-1 TRBV2 TGTGCCAGCAGTGGCATACATGAAGCTTTCTTT CASSGIHEAFF
TRBD1 few TRBJ2-7 TRBV29-1 TGCAGCGTTGAGCGTGAAGGGACAGAGAGCTCCTACGAGCAGTACTTC CSVEREGTESSYEQYF
. . TRBJ1-3 TRBV10-1 TGCGCCAGCAGTGAGTTCGCGGCCGGCTCTGGAAACACCATATATTTT CASSEFAAGSGNTIYF
. . TRBJ2-1 TRBV10-3 TGTGCCATCAGTGATGGGATCCGGGGCAATGAGCAGTTCTTC CAISDGIRGNEQFF
TRBD1 . TRBJ2-2 TRBV2 TGTGCCAGCAGAGCCACGACAGGGGGCCGCACCGGGGAGCTGTTTTTT CASRATTGGRTGELFF
. . TRBJ1-2 TRBV6-6 TGTGCCAGCAGTCCCCTTGGGGCAGACTATGGCTACACCTTC CASSPLGADYGYTF
. . TRBJ2-7 TRBV2 TGTGCCAGCAGTGCCCGGCGGATCACCTCCTCGGAATCCCTATTC CASSARRITSSESLF
. . TRBJ2-1 TRBV30 TGTGCCTGGGAGTTGGGCGGGGCCTACAATGAGCAGTTCTTC CAWELGGAYNEQFF
TRBD2 few TRBJ2-1 TRBV4-1 TGCGCCAGCTGCACTAGCGGGGGGGTGGATGAGCAGTTCTTC CASCTSGGVDEQFF
. . TRBJ2-4 TRBV2 TGTGCCAGCAGTGAAGCAGGGGTAGCCAAAAACATTCAGTACTTC CASSEAGVAKNIQYF
TRBD1 . TRBJ1-6 TRBV2 TGTGCCAGCAGCCCAAGAGGGACAGGGGCGTATTCACCCCTCCACTTT CASSPRGTGAYSPLHF
. . TRBJ1-2 TRBV3-1/TRBV3-2 TGTGCCAGCAGCCAAGTCTCCTTGTACACCTTC CASSQVSLYTF